This T cell receptor beta chain was captured by sequencing in a study of vaccination and CD4 T cells after COVID-19. Sequence data for DNA of cultured CD4+ T cells were generated by the Oncomine TCR Beta short-read assay. MiXCR was run by TCRdb on the PCR reads, yielding one entry per CDR3 protein. Of several thousand distinct CDR3 sequences in the sample, just under 40% were seen once. On this clonotype itself: Its antigen is undetermined.

The treatment was: approximately 11-day PBMC culture with coronavirus spike peptide pools or control peptides (ViraFEST assay). These CD4+ T cells came from an unexposed donor, sampled before the COVID-19 pandemic (2011-2018). CDR3 length: 14 residues. The germline V gene has CDR1 SQVTM and CDR2 ANQGSEA. V gave up 6 bases and J gave up 8 bases; unmatched junction bases: 14. This TCR was sampled from a human donor in good health. The rearrangement links TRBV29-1 to TRBJ1-2, with TRBD1 matching over 8 bases. Sequencing was done on a sample of CD4+ T cells from blood, cultured in vitro. The CDR3 coding sequence is TGCAGCGTCAACCCCGGGACAGGAGGAGAAGGCTACACCTTC. The encoded protein is CSVNPGTGGEGYTF.